One and the same sample provided the 25 T cell receptor beta chains below, sequenced in a study of T cells after yellow fever vaccination. From the 5' RACE reads, TCRdb called clonotypes with MiXCR, one entry per CDR3 protein. The top ten hold around 3.3% of the sample, which has a few hundred thousand distinct CDR3 sequences, approximately 3.3% seen once. The material sequenced was CD4+ T cells sorted from PBMCs, taken 10 days after the yellow fever booster vaccination. These receptors were obtained from a man aged 18-30 years who received the YFV17D yellow fever vaccine.

V gene TRBV28 combines with J gene TRBJ2-7, with a weak D call TRBD1 (5 bases). V gave up 6 bases and J gave up 3 bases, with 15 bases separating them. The V gene's germline CDR1 is MDHEN and CDR2 SYDVKM. The CDR3 has 14 amino acids. The CDR3 is CASSVTSQGYEQYV. In DNA, the CDR3 is TGTGCCAGCAGCGTCACGTCGCAGGGCTACGAGCAGTACGTC.

This clonotype was counted a few times. The V call is TRBV7-8, the J call TRBJ2-5; 13 bases are shared with TRBD2. Germline V gene sequence: CDR1 SGHVS, CDR2 FQNEAQ. This CDR3 is 16 amino acids long. Trimming removed 2 bases from V and 8 bases from J; junction bases left unmatched: 8. The CDR3 sequence: CASSLTSGGARRTQYF. For the CDR3, the DNA is TGTGCCAGCAGCTTAACTAGCGGGGGGGCTCGGCGAACCCAGTACTTC.

V and J are TRBV20-1 and TRBJ2-2, with 8 bases matching TRBD1. The CDR3 is made up of 14 amino acids. In germline, CDR1 is DFQATT, CDR2 SNEGSKA (reference sequence). V was pared by 5 bases and J by 6 bases, with 8 bases of the junction left unmatched. CDR3 in amino acids: CSAARTGHSGELFF. CDR3 in DNA: TGCAGTGCTGCCCGGACAGGGCACTCCGGGGAGCTGTTTTTT.

The sample holds many counts of this clonotype. V gene TRBV7-2 combines with J gene TRBJ2-5, with D possibly called TRBD1 or TRBD2 (5 bases each). The CDR3 loop spans 14 amino acids. Germline CDR1 reads SGHTA; CDR2 reads FQGNSA. V lost 5 bases and J 4 bases, leaving 14 bases between the germline ends. The CDR3 DNA sequence: TGTGCCAGCAGCAAAGCCAGGGCGGGAGAGACCCAGTACTTC. Translated: CASSKARAGETQYF.

V gene TRBV4-2 combines with J gene TRBJ2-2; D may match TRBD1 or TRBD2 (6 bases each). The CDR3 sequence is 16 residues long. V lost 4 bases and J 2 bases, leaving 14 bases between the germline ends. The germline V gene has CDR1 LGHNA and CDR2 YNFKEQ. The CDR3 DNA sequence: TGTGCCAGCAGCCCAGTTATGGGGGGCAACACCGGGGAGCTGTTTTTT. This gives the protein CASSPVMGGNTGELFF.

This clonotype was seen a handful of times. The chain has TRBV18 and TRBJ2-5; TRBD2 might be the D (5 bases). The ends were cut back, 3 bases at V and 2 bases at J, with 22 bases in the middle. The length of the CDR3 is 18 residues. Per germline, CDR1 KGHSH and CDR2 LQKENI. The CDR3 sequence is CASSPFDTGLRVQETQYF. DNA of the CDR3: TGTGCCAGCTCACCCTTCGATACGGGGTTGAGGGTTCAAGAGACCCAGTACTTC.

This clonotype came up many times. The chain uses TRBV7-8 and TRBJ2-7, with no clear D. This CDR3 is 13 amino acids long. The ends were cut back, 1 base at V and 4 bases at J, with 8 bases in the middle. Germline values: CDR1 SGHVS, CDR2 FQNEAQ. The CDR3 DNA is TGTGCCAGCAGCTTAGGTGAAATGTACGAGCAGTACTTC. Protein product: CASSLGEMYEQYF.

Only one count was recorded for this clonotype. This may be a read error: a much more frequent sequence differs by one nucleotide. In DNA form, the CDR3 reads TGTGCCAGCAGCCAGGGCCAACCCAGTGAGCAGCTCTTC. This sequence encodes CASSQGQPSEQLF. This rearrangement joins TRBV3-1 to TRBJ2-1; D is uncertain. CDR1 is LGHDT, CDR2 YNNKEL, per germline (reference sequence). The CDR3 spans 13 residues.

In its sample, this clonotype was seen many times. This chain uses TRBV20-1 with TRBJ1-1, with D unresolved. Deletions cut 0 bases from V and 11 bases from J, with 22 bases between. This CDR3 region has 15 residues. Germline V gene lookup returns CDR1 DFQATT and CDR2 SNEGSKA (reference sequence). CDR3 amino acids: CSARDMIRPVVDAFF. CDR3 bases: TGCAGTGCTAGAGATATGATACGGCCGGTTGTCGACGCTTTCTTT.

This clonotype was found a few times. V gene TRBV28 combines with J gene TRBJ2-5; tentative D call: TRBD1 (6 bases). V dropped 3 bases and J dropped 5 bases, with 13 bases sitting between them. The CDR3 covers 14 residues. Per the germline V gene, CDR1 is MDHEN and CDR2 is SYDVKM. CDR3 amino acids: CASSLDRAAETQYF. CDR3 in DNA: TGTGCCAGCAGTTTGGACAGAGCAGCTGAGACCCAGTACTTC.

In this sample, this clonotype turned up a few times. The chain carries TRBV5-1 and TRBJ1-4, with TRBD1 as a possible D gene (6 bases). Germline V gene data show CDR1 as SGHRS and CDR2 as YFSETQ. The CDR3 runs 14 residues. The ends were cut back, 7 bases at V and 2 bases at J, with 12 bases in the middle. Here the CDR3 DNA reads TGCGCCAGCGCCCGGGACACCACTAATGAAAAACTGTTTTTT. Residues: CASARDTTNEKLFF.

V gene TRBV6-2 or TRBV6-3 combines with J gene TRBJ2-2, with TRBD2 identical over 7 bases. The V segment lost 2 bases and the J segment 4 bases; nucleotides outside the gene matches: 10. The CDR3 has 17 amino acids. Germline values: CDR1 MNHEY, CDR2 SVGEGT. The CDR3 protein is CASSYPQGGWTTGELFF. CDR3 bases: TGTGCCAGCAGTTACCCCCAGGGAGGGTGGACCACCGGGGAGCTGTTTTTT.

V is TRBV29-1 and J is TRBJ2-1, with TRBD2 matching over 8 bases. V lost 5 bases, J lost 4 bases, and 4 bases stayed unmatched. This CDR3 comprises 13 residues. The germline V gene has CDR1 SQVTM and CDR2 ANQGSEA. The CDR3 sequence: CSVLAGLYNEQFF. CDR3 coding DNA: TGCAGCGTTTTAGCGGGGCTATACAATGAGCAGTTCTTC.

This rearrangement joins TRBV5-1 to TRBJ2-1; D possibly uses TRBD1 or TRBD2 (6 bases each). CDR3 length: 16 amino acids. Germline values: CDR1 SGHRS, CDR2 YFSETQ. V dropped 0 bases and J dropped 6 bases, with 16 bases sitting between them. Written as DNA, the CDR3 is TGCGCCAGCAGCTTGGCCGTAGGGGGGTTCGGCAATGAGCAGTTCTTC. As protein: CASSLAVGGFGNEQFF.

J is TRBJ1-6 and V is TRBV6-5; D perhaps matches TRBD1 (6 bases). Trimming took 2 bases from V and 13 from J, leaving 18 bases between them. Germline V gives CDR1 MNHEY, CDR2 SVGAGI. This CDR3 region has 15 residues. The CDR3 loop reads CASSYQTGGLYPLHF. The CDR3 DNA follows: TGTGCCAGCAGTTACCAGACAGGTGGGCTTTATCCCCTCCACTTT.

The CDR3 region has the DNA TGCGCCAGCAGCTTGGTTACAGGGGACCTTACTCGTGAGCAGTTCTTC. Translating gives CASSLVTGDLTREQFF. The chain employs TRBV5-1 and TRBJ2-1; 7 bases map to TRBD1. This CDR3 is 16 amino acids long. The V and J ends lost 0 bases and 9 bases, in that order; junction bases with no gene match: 12. Germline values: CDR1 SGHRS, CDR2 YFSETQ.

This clonotype showed up many times. This rearrangement joins TRBV7-2 to TRBJ1-1, with 12 bases lining up with TRBD1. CDR1 is SGHTA and CDR2 is FQGNSA in the germline V gene. Unmatched junction bases numbered 7, after V lost 8 bases and J lost 0 bases. There are 16 residues in the CDR3. The CDR3 reads CASPPRDRGLNTEAFF. In DNA, the CDR3 is TGTGCCAGCCCCCCCCGGGACAGGGGGCTGAACACTGAAGCTTTCTTT.

This clonotype has a count of ten or more. This rearrangement joins TRBV7-2 to TRBJ1-5; D remains unclear. The germline V and J ends were trimmed by 5 bases and 9 bases, with 11 bases remaining between them. The CDR3 loop spans 12 amino acids. The germline gives CDR1 SGHTA, CDR2 FQGNSA. In DNA, the CDR3 is TGTGCCAGCAGCGAAGGGTCGGGGCCCCAGCATTTT. Its translation: CASSEGSGPQHF.

This clonotype was seen only a few times. CDR3 nucleotides: TGTGCCAGTAGTCGTGGGAGGGCAGGGAATCAGCCCCAGCATTTT. Amino acids: CASSRGRAGNQPQHF. The rearrangement uses TRBV19 and TRBJ1-5; D perhaps matches TRBD1 (5 bases). The V and J ends lost 5 bases and 4 bases respectively, with 15 bases between them. Germline V gene data show CDR1 as LNHDA and CDR2 as SQIVND (reference sequence). The CDR3 runs 15 residues.

This clonotype was seen more than once but under ten times. The CDR3: CASSHDDFLSQYF. DNA for the CDR3: TGTGCCAGCAGCCATGACGACTTTCTTTCCCAGTACTTC. This rearrangement joins TRBV3-1 to TRBJ2-5; no firm D call. The CDR3 is made up of 13 amino acids. With 3 bases removed from V and 9 bases from J, the gap between germline ends came to 14 bases. Germline CDR1 reads LGHDT; CDR2 reads YNNKEL (reference sequence).

At least ten counts were recorded for this clonotype. This rearrangement joins TRBV20-1 to TRBJ2-5, with D perhaps TRBD1 (7 bases). CDR1 DFQATT and CDR2 SNEGSKA come from the germline V gene (reference sequence). The CDR3 consists of 13 residues. V shed 3 bases and J shed 5 bases, with 13 bases lying between them. The CDR3 protein is CSAREGAYETQYF. The DNA for the CDR3 is TGCAGTGCTAGGGAGGGGGCTTATGAGACCCAGTACTTC.

V is TRBV5-1 and J is TRBJ2-3; 10 bases map to TRBD2. Germline V lookup: CDR1 SGHRS, CDR2 YFSETQ. The V gene end was trimmed by 2 bases and the J gene end by 1 base; junction bases not matched to a gene: 4. The CDR3 loop spans 16 amino acids. Here the CDR3 reads CASSFSGGPGTDTQYF. The CDR3, as DNA: TGCGCCAGCAGCTTTAGCGGGGGGCCCGGCACAGATACGCAGTATTTT.

This clonotype was found many times. The gene calls are TRBV21-1 and TRBJ2-1; the table's D gene call, TRBD2, was not cross checked with the DNA. TRBV21-1 is termed a pseudogene. The CDR3 sequence is 15 residues long. CDR3 residues: CASSKASGGHNEQFF. Here the CDR3 DNA reads TGTGCCAGCAGCAAAGCTAGCGGGGGTCACAATGAGCAGTTCTTC.

This clonotype was detected many times. The V call is TRBV7-9, the J call TRBJ2-4, with D perhaps assigned TRBD1 or TRBD2 (5 bases each). The CDR3 is made up of 16 amino acids. Per the germline V gene, CDR1 is SEHNR and CDR2 is FQNEAQ (reference sequence). V was cut by 0 bases and J by 1 base, with 10 bases left in between. As DNA, the CDR3 is TGTGCCAGCAGCTTAGCGCGGGCAGGGGCCAAAAACATTCAGTACTTC. It encodes CASSLARAGAKNIQYF. Together with reference TRBV7-9 and TRBJ2-4, the CDR3 gives the full variable domain: DTGVSQNPRHKITKRGQNVTFRCDPISEHNRLYWYRQTLGQGPEFLTYFQNEAQLEKSRLLSDRFSAERPKGSFSTLEIQRTEQGDSAMYLCASSLARAGAKNIQYFGAGTRLSVL.

This clonotype was observed a handful of times. The genes are TRBV12-3 or TRBV12-4 and TRBJ1-2; D remains unclear. This CDR3 is 13 amino acids long. V lost 10 bases to trimming and J lost 0 bases, with 12 bases between them. The CDR3 DNA sequence: TGTGCCACCACATTCGGGGCTAACTATGGCTACACCTTC. It translates to CATTFGANYGYTF.